This is a list of T cell receptor beta chains from one sample in a study of blood T cell repertoires in COVID-19. Here immunoSEQ multiplex PCR was the method, and the copy in TCRdb shows in-frame clones only, minus some. The sample holds around 700,000 clones, over 80% seen once. Specimen: peripheral blood. The receptors originated from a woman between 18 and 29 years old with acute or convalescent COVID-19. Each CDR3 is given with its conserved first and last residue. A D gene is named only where the DNA matches it firmly. Only some rows state a clone size, as once, few, many or a class for expanded clones.

TRBV5-1	.	TRBJ1-6	.	CASSLGRDNSPLHF	TGCGCCAGCAGCTTGGGCAGGGATAATTCACCCCTCCACTTT
TRBV24-1	once	TRBJ2-1	TRBD2	CATGEGNNEQFF	TGTGCCACAGGGGAGGGAAACAATGAGCAGTTCTTC
TRBV2	.	TRBJ1-6	.	CASSTARGGYNSPLHF	TGTGCCAGCAGCACCGCTCGAGGAGGGTATAATTCACCCCTCCACTTT
TRBV6-1	.	TRBJ1-1	.	CASSPLEGRTEAFF	TGTGCCAGCAGTCCCCTCGAGGGGAGGACTGAAGCTTTCTTT
TRBV4-2	once	TRBJ2-3	TRBD1	CASSQKGQFLTDTQYF	TGTGCCAGCAGCCAAAAGGGACAGTTCCTCACAGATACGCAGTATTTT
TRBV9	.	TRBJ1-2	.	CASSVGQQDNYGYTF	TGTGCCAGCAGCGTAGGACAGCAAGATAACTATGGCTACACCTTC
TRBV6-5	.	TRBJ1-2	.	CASRTDMGGYTF	TGTGCCAGCAGGACGGACATGGGCGGCTACACCTTC
TRBV19	.	TRBJ1-2	TRBD1	CASSIGTETYGYTF	TGTGCCAGTAGTATTGGGACAGAGACCTATGGCTACACCTTC
TRBV6-1	.	TRBJ1-2	.	CASSEDSYGYTF	TGTGCCAGCAGTGAAGACAGTTATGGCTACACCTTC
TRBV27	.	TRBJ2-7	TRBD1	CASSPTGTGVWYEQYF	TGTGCCAGCAGTCCCACCGGGACAGGGGTTTGGTACGAGCAGTACTTC
TRBV12-3/TRBV12-4	.	TRBJ2-3	.	CASGRGTDTQYF	TGTGCCAGCGGCCGGGGCACAGATACGCAGTATTTT
TRBV3-1/TRBV3-2	.	TRBJ1-1	.	CASSQYSTANTEAFF	TGTGCCAGCAGCCAATACTCGACAGCCAACACTGAAGCTTTCTTT
TRBV7-9	.	TRBJ2-7	TRBD1	CASSSSRDRFHEQYF	TGTGCCAGCAGCTCGTCCCGGGACAGGTTTCACGAGCAGTACTTC
TRBV5-4	few	TRBJ1-1	.	CASSLERTGTEAFF	TGTGCCAGCAGCTTGGAACGGACGGGGACTGAAGCTTTCTTT
TRBV24-1	.	TRBJ1-2	.	CATSDWTANYGYTF	TGTGCCACCAGTGACTGGACAGCTAACTATGGCTACACCTTC
TRBV19	.	TRBJ2-3	.	CASLPGGAVGGTDTQYF	TGTGCCAGTCTACCCGGCGGGGCGGTCGGAGGTACAGATACGCAGTATTTT
TRBV24-1	.	TRBJ2-3	TRBD1	CATSELTGETDTQYF	TGTGCCACCAGTGAGCTGACAGGGGAGACAGATACGCAGTATTTT
TRBV7-2	.	TRBJ1-1	.	CASSLTGSHTEAFF	TGTGCCAGCAGCTTGACAGGATCCCACACTGAAGCTTTCTTT
TRBV2	.	TRBJ1-6	TRBD1	CASSGQGARGSPLHF	TGTGCCAGCAGCGGACAGGGGGCGCGGGGTTCACCCCTCCACTTT
TRBV10-3	.	TRBJ2-3	.	CAIKQVRTDTQYF	TGTGCCATCAAACAGGTCCGCACAGATACGCAGTATTTT
TRBV6-1	.	TRBJ1-4	TRBD1	CASSAPVGDRGNEKLFF	TGTGCCAGCAGTGCACCTGTTGGGGACAGGGGGAATGAAAAACTGTTTTTT
TRBV5-1	.	TRBJ1-2	.	CASSMGQRYGYTF	TGCGCCAGCAGCATGGGACAACGCTATGGCTACACCTTC
TRBV19	.	TRBJ1-6	.	CASSLSHNSPLHF	TGTGCCAGTAGTCTAAGCCATAATTCACCCCTCCACTTT
TRBV24-1	.	TRBJ1-2	.	CATSDLQGNYGYTF	TGTGCCACCAGTGATCTTCAGGGGAACTATGGCTACACCTTC
TRBV9	.	TRBJ1-1	.	CASSEAPGTEAFF	TGTGCCAGCAGCGAAGCGCCGGGGACTGAAGCTTTCTTT
TRBV7-9	.	TRBJ2-7	.	CASSLELAGTYEQYF	TGTGCCAGCAGCTTAGAATTGGCAGGAACCTACGAGCAGTACTTC
TRBV18	.	TRBJ1-1	TRBD1	CASSPGQGGTEAFF	TGTGCCAGCTCACCCGGACAGGGTGGAACTGAAGCTTTCTTT
TRBV12-5	.	TRBJ1-1	.	CASGLRGNTEAFF	TGTGCTAGTGGTTTGAGGGGGAACACTGAAGCTTTCTTT
TRBV11-2	.	TRBJ2-7	.	CASSSSPAEQYF	TGTGCCAGCAGCAGCTCGCCCGCGGAGCAGTACTTC
TRBV9	.	TRBJ2-3	TRBD2	CASSVALRGGNADTQYF	TGTGCCAGCAGCGTAGCTCTTCGCGGGGGAAACGCAGATACGCAGTATTTT
TRBV19	.	TRBJ1-2	TRBD1	CASSAASGGAYGYTF	TGTGCCAGTAGTGCAGCCTCAGGGGGCGCTTATGGCTACACCTTC
TRBV6-2/TRBV6-3	.	TRBJ1-1	TRBD1	CASSYGLGQGLLHTEAFF	TGTGCCAGCAGTTACGGGCTGGGACAGGGATTACTCCACACTGAAGCTTTCTTT
TRBV3-1/TRBV3-2	.	TRBJ2-2	.	CASSHPAGVGTGELFF	TGTGCCAGCAGCCACCCGGCAGGGGTTGGGACCGGGGAGCTGTTTTTT
TRBV19	.	TRBJ1-1	.	CASREGVGTEAFF	TGTGCCAGTAGGGAGGGAGTAGGGACTGAAGCTTTCTTT
TRBV5-5	.	TRBJ2-1	.	CASSLSYNEQFF	TGTGCCAGCAGCTTGTCTTACAATGAGCAGTTCTTC
TRBV6-4	.	TRBJ1-5	.	CASGGTLGQPQHF	TGTGCCAGCGGCGGGACTCTAGGTCAGCCCCAGCATTTT
TRBV29-1	.	TRBJ2-1	.	CSVVGVPSSYNEQFF	TGCAGCGTTGTTGGTGTTCCTAGCTCCTACAATGAGCAGTTCTTC
TRBV7-9	.	TRBJ2-7	.	CASSLGHPPEQYF	TGTGCCAGCAGCTTGGGACATCCTCCCGAGCAGTACTTC
TRBV18	.	TRBJ1-4	.	CASSRTENEKLFF	TGTGCCAGCTCACGGACAGAGAATGAAAAACTGTTTTTT
TRBV4-3	.	TRBJ2-1	.	CASSQELSGSGVYNEQFF	TGCGCCAGCAGCCAAGAATTAAGTGGGTCAGGCGTCTACAATGAGCAGTTCTTC
TRBV2	once	TRBJ1-2	.	CAGRGSGYGYTF	TGTGCCGGCAGGGGTTCAGGCTATGGCTACACCTTC
TRBV4-3	few	TRBJ1-1	.	CASSQDIEKSTEAFF	TGCGCCAGCAGCCAAGATATTGAGAAAAGCACTGAAGCTTTCTTT
TRBV18	.	TRBJ1-3	.	CASSPGRSSGNTIYF	TGTGCCAGCTCACCCGGCAGGTCCTCTGGAAACACCATATATTTT
TRBV4-1	.	TRBJ2-7	TRBD1	CASSRATGGSYEQYF	TGCGCCAGCAGCCGGGCGACAGGGGGCTCCTACGAGCAGTACTTC
TRBV24-1	once	TRBJ2-3	TRBD1	CATSDSQGGTDTQYF	TGTGCCACCAGTGATTCGCAGGGGGGCACAGATACGCAGTATTTT
TRBV5-1	once	TRBJ2-7	TRBD1	CASSARQGRGYEQYF	TGCGCCAGCAGCGCCCGACAGGGAAGAGGATACGAGCAGTACTTC